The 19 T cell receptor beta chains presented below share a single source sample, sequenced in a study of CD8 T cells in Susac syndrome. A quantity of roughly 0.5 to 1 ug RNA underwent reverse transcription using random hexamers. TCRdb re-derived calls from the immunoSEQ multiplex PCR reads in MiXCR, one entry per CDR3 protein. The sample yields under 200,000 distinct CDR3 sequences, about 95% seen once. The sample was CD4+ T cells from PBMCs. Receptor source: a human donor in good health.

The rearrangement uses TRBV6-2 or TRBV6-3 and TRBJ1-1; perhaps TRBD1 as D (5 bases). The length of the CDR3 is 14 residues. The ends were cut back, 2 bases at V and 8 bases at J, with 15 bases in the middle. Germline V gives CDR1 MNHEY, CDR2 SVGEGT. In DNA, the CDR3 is TGTGCCAGCAGTTACGGGACGGCTCTCCCAGAAGCTTTCTTT. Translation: CASSYGTALPEAFF.

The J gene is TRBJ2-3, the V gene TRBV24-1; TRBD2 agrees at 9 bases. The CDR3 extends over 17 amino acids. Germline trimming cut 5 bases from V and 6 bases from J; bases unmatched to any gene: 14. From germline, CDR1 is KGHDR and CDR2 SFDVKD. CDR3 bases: TGTGCCACCAGTGCGGTTGGGGCTAGCGGGAATTCGGATACGCAGTATTTT. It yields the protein CATSAVGASGNSDTQYF.

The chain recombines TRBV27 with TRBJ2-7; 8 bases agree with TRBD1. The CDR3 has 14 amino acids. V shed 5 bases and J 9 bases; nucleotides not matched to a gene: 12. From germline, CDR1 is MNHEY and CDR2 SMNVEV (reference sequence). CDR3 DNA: TGTGCCAGCAGTACCCGACAGGGGCTAGCCCGGCAGTACGTC. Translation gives CASSTRQGLARQYV.

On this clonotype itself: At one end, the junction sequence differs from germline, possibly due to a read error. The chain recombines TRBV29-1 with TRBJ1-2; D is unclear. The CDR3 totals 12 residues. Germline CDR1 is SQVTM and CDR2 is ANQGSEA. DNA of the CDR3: TGCAGCGATGAACTTGTTAACTATGGCTACACCTTC. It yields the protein CSDELVNYGYTF.

DNA of the CDR3: TGTGCCACCAAACCTGGGGGAGGTGATGAGACCCAGTACTTC. It encodes CATKPGGGDETQYF. The J gene is TRBJ2-5, the V gene TRBV24-1, with D perhaps TRBD2 (6 bases). Trimming removed 8 bases from V and 5 bases from J, with 17 bases in between. CDR1 is KGHDR and CDR2 is SFDVKD in the germline V gene. This CDR3 is 14 amino acids long.

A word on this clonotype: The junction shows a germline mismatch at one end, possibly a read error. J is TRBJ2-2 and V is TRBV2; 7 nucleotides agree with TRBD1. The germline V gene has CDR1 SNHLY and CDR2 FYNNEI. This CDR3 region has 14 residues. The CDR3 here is CASREDRANGELFF. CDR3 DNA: TGTGCCAGCAGAGAAGACAGGGCGAACGGGGAGCTGTTTTTT. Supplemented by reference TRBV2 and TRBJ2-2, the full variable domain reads EPEVTQTPSHQVTQMGQEVILRCVPISNHLYFYWYRQILGQKVEFLVSFYNNEISEKSEIFDDQFSVERPDGSNFTLKIRSTKLEDSAMYFCASREDRANGELFFGEGSRLTVL.

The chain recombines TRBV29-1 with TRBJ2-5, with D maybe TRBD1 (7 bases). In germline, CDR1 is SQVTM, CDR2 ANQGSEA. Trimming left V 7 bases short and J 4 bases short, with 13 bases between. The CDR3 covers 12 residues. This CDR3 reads CSGGAGGETQYF. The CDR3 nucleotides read TGCAGCGGCGGGGCAGGGGGAGAGACCCAGTACTTC.

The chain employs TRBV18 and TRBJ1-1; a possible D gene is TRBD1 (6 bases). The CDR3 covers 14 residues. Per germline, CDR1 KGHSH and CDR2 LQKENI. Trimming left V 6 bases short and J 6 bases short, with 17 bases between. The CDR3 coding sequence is TGTGCCAGCTCGAGGGAGGGGACAAGGTCTGAAGCTTTCTTT. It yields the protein CASSREGTRSEAFF.

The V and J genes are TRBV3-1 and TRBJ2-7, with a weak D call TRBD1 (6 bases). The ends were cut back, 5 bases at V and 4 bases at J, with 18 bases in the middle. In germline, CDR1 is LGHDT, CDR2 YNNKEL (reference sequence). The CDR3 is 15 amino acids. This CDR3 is CASSFGTGKGYEQYF. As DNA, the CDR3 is TGTGCCAGCAGCTTCGGAACAGGGAAGGGATACGAGCAGTACTTC.

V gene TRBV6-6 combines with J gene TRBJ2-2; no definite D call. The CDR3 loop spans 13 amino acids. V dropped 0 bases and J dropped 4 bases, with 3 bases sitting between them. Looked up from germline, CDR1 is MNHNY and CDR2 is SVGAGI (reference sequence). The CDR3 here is CASSYSSTGELFF. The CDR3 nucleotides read TGTGCCAGCAGTTACTCGAGCACCGGGGAGCTGTTTTTT.

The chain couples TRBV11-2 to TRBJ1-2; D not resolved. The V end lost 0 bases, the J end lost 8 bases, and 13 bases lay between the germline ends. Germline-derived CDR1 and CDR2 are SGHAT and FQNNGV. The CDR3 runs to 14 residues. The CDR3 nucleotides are TGTGCCAGCAGCTTAGAGCTCGACCTGGGAGGCTACACCTTC. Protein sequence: CASSLELDLGGYTF.

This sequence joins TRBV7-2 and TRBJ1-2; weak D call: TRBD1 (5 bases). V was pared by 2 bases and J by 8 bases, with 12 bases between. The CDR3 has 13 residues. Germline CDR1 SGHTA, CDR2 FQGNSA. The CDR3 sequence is CASSLSGGDGYTF. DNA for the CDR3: TGTGCCAGCAGCTTATCCGGCGGGGACGGCTACACCTTC.

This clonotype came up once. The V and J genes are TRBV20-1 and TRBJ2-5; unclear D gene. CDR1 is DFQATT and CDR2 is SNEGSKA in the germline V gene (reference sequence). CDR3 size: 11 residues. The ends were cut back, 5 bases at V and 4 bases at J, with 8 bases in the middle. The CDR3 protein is CSALGSETQYF. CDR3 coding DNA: TGCAGTGCTCTAGGGTCAGAGACCCAGTACTTC.

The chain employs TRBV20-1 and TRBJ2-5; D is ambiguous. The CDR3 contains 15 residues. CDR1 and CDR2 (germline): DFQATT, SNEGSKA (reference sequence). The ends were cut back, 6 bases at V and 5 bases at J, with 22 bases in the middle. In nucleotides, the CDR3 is TGCAGTGCCAACTCAGCGTCTAGGCTATTGGAGACCCAGTACTTC. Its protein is CSANSASRLLETQYF.

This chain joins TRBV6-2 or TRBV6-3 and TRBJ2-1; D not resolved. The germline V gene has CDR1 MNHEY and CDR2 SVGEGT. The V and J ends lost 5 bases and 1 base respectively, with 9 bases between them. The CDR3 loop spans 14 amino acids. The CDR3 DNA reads TGTGCCAGCAGTGTCCTAGTTTCCTACAATGAGCAGTTCTTC. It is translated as CASSVLVSYNEQFF.

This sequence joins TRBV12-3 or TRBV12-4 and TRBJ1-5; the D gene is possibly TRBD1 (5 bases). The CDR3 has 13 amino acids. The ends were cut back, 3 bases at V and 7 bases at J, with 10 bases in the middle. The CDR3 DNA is TGTGCCAGCAGTTTCCGGGCAGGGCAGCCCCAGCATTTT. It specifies CASSFRAGQPQHF.

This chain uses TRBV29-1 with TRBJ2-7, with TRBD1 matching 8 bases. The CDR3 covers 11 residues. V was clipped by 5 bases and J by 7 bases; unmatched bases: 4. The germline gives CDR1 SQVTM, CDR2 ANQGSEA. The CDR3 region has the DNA TGCAGCGTTTCTACAGGGGGGGAGCAGTACGTC. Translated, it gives CSVSTGGEQYV.

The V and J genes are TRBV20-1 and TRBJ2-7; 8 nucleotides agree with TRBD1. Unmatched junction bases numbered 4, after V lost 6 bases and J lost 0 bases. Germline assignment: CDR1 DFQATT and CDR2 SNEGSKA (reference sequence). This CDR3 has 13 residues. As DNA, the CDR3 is TGCAGTGCGCGGACAGGGAGCTCCTACGAGCAGTACGTC. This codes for CSARTGSSYEQYV.

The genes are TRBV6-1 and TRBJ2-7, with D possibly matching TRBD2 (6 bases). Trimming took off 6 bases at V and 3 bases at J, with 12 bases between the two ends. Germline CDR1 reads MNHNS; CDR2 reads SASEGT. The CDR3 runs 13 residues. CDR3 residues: CASRNRDFYEQYV. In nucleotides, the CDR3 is TGTGCCAGCAGAAATCGGGACTTCTACGAGCAGTACGTC.